This T cell receptor (beta chain) was found in a study of OX40 agonist ivuxolimab in advanced cancers. Study in general: At doses from 0.01 to 10 mg/kg, patients were given intravenous ivuxolimab every 2 weeks.

Comments on this clone: The junction and the germline gene differ at one end; a read error may be behind it.

TCRdb's copy holds only in-frame clones and misses some; the assay was immunoSEQ multiplex PCR. The sample records 50,000 to 65,000 clones, around nine tenths being singletons. The sample was CD4+ or CD8+ T cells sorted from blood, taken in a trial of the OX40 agonist ivuxolimab. The sequence derives from an adult with an advanced solid tumor such as melanoma, head and neck, liver or kidney cancer.

The CDR3 DNA reads as TGTGCCAGCGGCTTGGGGACAGGGTTACATCAGCCCCAGCATTTT. Translation: CASGLGTGLHQPQHF. The chain employs TRBV7-6 and TRBJ1-5; the match to TRBD1 covers 9 bases. This CDR3 is 15 amino acids long. The germline gives CDR1 SGHVS, CDR2 FNYEAQ.